This T cell receptor (beta chain) was obtained from a study of T-cell memory formation after mild COVID-19. This clonotype has just a few counts. MiXCR was run by TCRdb on the 5' RACE reads, yielding one entry per CDR3 protein. The table includes under 450,000 distinct CDR3 sequences, around 20% detected once. Germline V gene lookup returns CDR1 DFQATT and CDR2 SNEGSKA (reference sequence). V was shortened by 3 bases and J by 1 base, with 9 bases between the two germline ends. There are 13 residues in the CDR3. The chain couples TRBV20-1 to TRBJ2-5, with D hard to call. Sequenced material: PBMCs or a T cell subset sorted from them (not recorded which). This clonotype was obtained from a man aged 18 to 35 who had mild COVID-19 (a few samples of this study predate the infection). Cell type and time point are not known. The CDR3 coding sequence is TGCAGTGCTAGGTCGCAGGTCCAAGAGACCCAGTACTTC. It yields the protein CSARSQVQETQYF.